The rows below give T cell receptor beta chains drawn from one sample of a study of cytomegalovirus exposure and HLA in healthy donors. Using immunoSEQ multiplex PCR, the repertoire was profiled, and TCRdb retains in-frame clones only, with some absent. Reported are about 49,000 clones; the ten largest clones contain roughly 12%. The sample was PBMCs. The receptors come from a man younger than 35 in good health and CMV-seropositive. The CDR3 runs from the conserved cysteine through the conserved F or W.

V	J	CDR3
TRBV28	TRBJ1-2	CASIRTGQGYGYTF
TRBV7-8	TRBJ2-1	CASSLRSGRYNEQFF
TRBV4-1	TRBJ2-1	CASSQVDMGLILYNEQFF
TRBV5-1	TRBJ2-7	CASSLGPGEQYF
TRBV5-1	TRBJ2-7	CASSPGTSSSEQYF
TRBV7-2	TRBJ1-1	CASSLGGGARNTEAFF
TRBV27	TRBJ2-7	CASSYGQGRYEQYF
TRBV21-1	TRBJ2-5	CASSKAIRGETQYF
TRBV6-1	TRBJ2-3	CASSTSGTADTQYF
TRBV10-1	TRBJ2-1	CASSESERDNEQFF
TRBV11-3	TRBJ2-7	CASSLYSDRTSGRSRDEQYF
TRBV14	TRBJ2-2	CASSPTRQDTGELFF
TRBV4-1	TRBJ1-1	CASSHGWLAFF
TRBV27	TRBJ2-6	CASLPFSGANVLTF
TRBV4-2	TRBJ2-1	CASSQTGLAGFGTEEQFF
TRBV30	TRBJ2-7	CAWSGLQRGGTGYEQYF
TRBV5-8	TRBJ2-1	CASSTRPAGDGTEQFF
TRBV5-4	TRBJ1-2	CASSLTGLYGYTF
TRBV19	TRBJ1-4	CASKDRGSRFGEKLFF
TRBV9	TRBJ1-1	CASSVGQGDGEAFF
TRBV29-1	TRBJ2-1	CSVDNRGQNNEQFF
TRBV28	TRBJ2-1	CASSFDNKRDEQFF
TRBV28	TRBJ2-2	CATSDLNRNTGELFF
TRBV2	TRBJ2-2	CASSKTSNTGELFF
TRBV19	TRBJ1-5	CASSREGNQPQHF
TRBV5-8	TRBJ1-3	CASSSRGTGRNTIYF
TRBV19	TRBJ2-1	CASKGQGSNNEQFF
TRBV19	TRBJ1-2	CASSTWETGSLNYGYTF
TRBV27	TRBJ1-1	CASSLLGTGANTEAFF
TRBV7-2	TRBJ2-5	CASSALSVQVQETQYF
TRBV6-6	TRBJ1-2	CASTNTGGASYTF
TRBV5-6	TRBJ1-2	CASSWDEQGGYGYTF
TRBV9	TRBJ2-1	CASSSPRLVADNEQFF
TRBV11-2	TRBJ2-7	CASSFNRGGADEQYF
TRBV6-1	TRBJ2-1	CASSGGRVNEQFF
TRBV29-1	TRBJ2-7	CSVREDEQYF
TRBV7-2	TRBJ2-1	CASSLEGLAGSSYNEQFF
TRBV11-3	TRBJ2-1	CASSLYSGDYNEQFF
TRBV29-1	TRBJ2-5	CSVGSAGGETQYF
TRBV6-4	TRBJ1-2	CASSERQGEFGGYTF
TRBV9	TRBJ2-3	CASSPARGGTDTQYF
TRBV30	TRBJ2-1	CAWSVSRPLQPRGEQFF
TRBV10-3	TRBJ1-2	CATGGNYGYTF
TRBV28	TRBJ2-1	CASQTSGAPYNEQFF
TRBV19	TRBJ2-2	CASMQTGLPTGELFF
TRBV30	TRBJ1-2	CAWSAWDKYYGYTF
TRBV18	TRBJ1-6	CASSPRGSYNSPLHF
TRBV10-3	TRBJ2-7	CAIRKEQYEQYF
TRBV7-3	TRBJ2-1	CASSAHQGLPNNEQFF
TRBV19	TRBJ2-3	CASRAASSSTDTQYF
TRBV6-4	TRBJ2-3	CASSEGASTDTQYF
TRBV6-5	TRBJ2-3	CASTWGTSGSFIF
TRBV6-5	TRBJ1-2	CASSRPMVQGYGYTF
TRBV30	TRBJ2-7	CAFGTPYEQYF
TRBV14	TRBJ2-7	CASSHGQEGYEQYF